This T cell receptor (beta chain) was retrieved from a study of T cell changes during pregnancy in multiple sclerosis. Profiling relied on immunoSEQ multiplex PCR, and the TCRdb table lists in-frame clones only, not all of them. The data show 80,000 to 95,000 clones, approximately 92% seen once. There are 17 residues in the CDR3. V lost 2 bases, J lost 4 bases, and 7 bases stayed unmatched. Per germline, CDR1 SGHRS and CDR2 YFSETQ. The sample was peripheral blood, taken in the third trimester of pregnancy. The chain links TRBV5-1 to TRBJ2-5; 14 nucleotides match TRBD2. The source of this sequence is a female donor in good health, enrolled as a control in a pregnancy study. CDR3 nucleotides: TGCGCCAGCAGCTTTTCCGGGACTAGCGGGAGCGGAGAGACCCAGTACTTC. Protein sequence: CASSFSGTSGSGETQYF.